These 23 T cell receptor beta chains originate from one sample sequenced in a study of T cell clones after liver transplantation. Only in-frame clones appear in the TCRdb table, and some are missing; sequencing was by immunoSEQ multiplex PCR. Among 99,000 or so clones, 75% to 90% were seen once, and the ten largest hold roughly 0.9%. The sample consisted of CD4+ T cells from blood, taken before liver transplant. The receptors derive from a human donor who received a liver transplant.

J is TRBJ2-2 and V is TRBV11-1; 7 bases line up with TRBD1. Germline values: CDR1 SGHAT, CDR2 FQDESV (reference sequence). V trimming: 3 bases; J trimming: 4 bases; junction bases outside the gene matches: 8. The CDR3 extends over 16 amino acids. The CDR3 nucleotides read TGTGCCAGCAGCTTTGGGCAGGGGGTAGTCACCGGGGAGCTGTTTTTT. This gives the protein CASSFGQGVVTGELFF.

The chain carries TRBV5-1 and TRBJ2-3; possibly TRBD2 for D (6 bases). CDR1 and CDR2 from the germline V gene are SGHRS and YFSETQ. This CDR3 spans 16 amino acids. The V and J ends lost 0 bases and 2 bases respectively, with 13 bases between them. The CDR3 region is CASSLGASAYTDTQYF. CDR3 DNA sequence: TGCGCCAGCAGCTTGGGAGCTAGCGCCTACACAGATACGCAGTATTTT.

The J gene is TRBJ1-3, the V gene TRBV7-9; D is uncertain. Trimming took 5 bases from V and 0 from J, leaving 23 bases between them. CDR1 SEHNR and CDR2 FQNEAQ come from the germline V gene (reference sequence). CDR3 length: 19 amino acids. The CDR3: CASSSLVGRHPSSGNTIYF. CDR3 in DNA: TGTGCCAGCAGCAGCTTAGTTGGCCGGCATCCGAGCTCTGGAAACACCATATATTTT.

J is TRBJ1-5 and V is TRBV10-2; D gene uncertain. V lost 4 bases and J 6 bases, leaving 10 bases between the germline ends. Germline V gene sequence: CDR1 WSHSY, CDR2 SAAADI. The CDR3 length is 13 residues. CDR3 in DNA: TGCGCCAGCAGTGGTACATGGGGTCAGCCCCAGCATTTT. It yields the protein CASSGTWGQPQHF.

This clone was detected only a few times. This chain links TRBV7-3 with TRBJ2-1; D ambiguous. There are 17 residues in the CDR3. Trimming left V 1 base short and J 0 bases short, with 13 bases between. The germline V gene has CDR1 SGHTA and CDR2 FQGTGA. The CDR3 region is CASSLSPPPLSYNEQFF. CDR3 nucleotide sequence: TGTGCCAGCAGCTTAAGCCCTCCCCCCCTCTCCTACAATGAGCAGTTCTTC.

The chain has TRBV10-3 and TRBJ1-1; D is unclear. The germline V gene encodes CDR1 ENHRY and CDR2 SYGVKD. Trimming pared 2 bases from V and 2 bases from J, leaving 12 bases between. This CDR3 has 15 amino acids. The CDR3 protein is CAISETSSQNTEAFF. The CDR3, as DNA: TGTGCCATCAGTGAGACGTCAAGCCAAAACACTGAAGCTTTCTTT.

The chain is built from TRBV19 and TRBJ1-2, with 9 bases fitting TRBD1. The CDR3 runs 16 residues. The germline CDR1 and CDR2 sequences are LNHDA and SQIVND (reference sequence). V was clipped by 3 bases and J by 1 base; unmatched bases: 6. Here the CDR3 reads CASSILTGGRNYGYTF. The CDR3 DNA is TGTGCCAGTAGTATTTTGACAGGGGGACGTAACTATGGCTACACCTTC.

This chain joins TRBV5-1 and TRBJ1-2, with 7 bases lining up with TRBD1. With 4 bases clipped from V and 7 bases from J, the junction kept 13 bases outside the gene matches. Germline V gene data show CDR1 as SGHRS and CDR2 as YFSETQ. The CDR3 sequence is 15 residues long. CDR3 region: CASSPGLTGRFGYTF. In DNA, the CDR3 is TGCGCCAGCAGCCCGGGGTTGACAGGGAGGTTTGGCTACACCTTC.

The chain employs TRBV6-5 and TRBJ1-5; the D is unclear. Germline V CDR1 and CDR2: MNHEY, SVGAGI. The CDR3 is 13 residues long. With 0 bases removed from V and 3 bases from J, the gap between germline ends came to 3 bases. DNA for the CDR3: TGTGCCAGCAGTTACTCGGTCAATCAGCCCCAGCATTTT. Protein: CASSYSVNQPQHF.

The rearrangement joins TRBV19 to TRBJ1-5; no reliable D call. CDR1 and CDR2 from the germline V gene are LNHDA and SQIVND (reference sequence). Trimming removed 7 bases from V and 2 bases from J, with 12 bases in between. This CDR3 is built from 14 residues. The CDR3 here is CASTPAGGNQPQHF. Here the CDR3 DNA reads TGTGCCAGTACCCCGGCGGGTGGCAATCAGCCCCAGCATTTT. Drawing the rest from reference TRBV19 and TRBJ1-5, the complete variable domain is DGGITQSPKYLFRKEGQNVTLSCEQNLNHDAMYWYRQDPGQGLRLIYYSQIVNDFQKGDIAEGYSVSREKKESFPLTVTSAQKNPTAFYLCASTPAGGNQPQHFGDGTRLSIL.

J is TRBJ1-1 and V is TRBV18; no firm D call. CDR1 is KGHSH, CDR2 LQKENI, per germline. Trimming took off 3 bases at V and 2 bases at J, with 10 bases between the two ends. The CDR3 covers 14 residues. CDR3 DNA sequence: TGTGCCAGCTCACCTATTCGAGAAAACACTGAAGCTTTCTTT. It yields the protein CASSPIRENTEAFF.

The genes are TRBV7-8 and TRBJ1-1; perhaps TRBD1 as D (6 bases). Germline V lookup: CDR1 SGHVS, CDR2 FQNEAQ. V dropped 4 bases and J dropped 5 bases, with 14 bases sitting between them. The CDR3 extends over 14 amino acids. The CDR3 coding sequence is TGTGCCAGCAGCTGGGGCGGGGGCGAGACTGAAGCTTTCTTT. It encodes CASSWGGGETEAFF.

The rearrangement links TRBV28 to TRBJ2-5; D unresolved. Germline CDR1 and CDR2: MDHEN and SYDVKM. The CDR3 has 13 residues. V lost 4 bases to trimming and J lost 5 bases, with 11 bases between them. CDR3 coding DNA: TGTGCCAGCAGTTCAGACACCGGGGAGACCCAGTACTTC. Residues: CASSSDTGETQYF.

The V and J genes are TRBV4-1 and TRBJ1-2; possibly TRBD1 for D (5 bases). The V end was cut by 4 bases, the J end by 6 bases, with 12 bases between. Germline V lookup: CDR1 MGHRA, CDR2 YSYEKL. The length of the CDR3 is 13 residues. CDR3 loop: CASSLGGGHGYTF. Written as DNA, the CDR3 is TGCGCCAGCAGCCTTGGGGGTGGGCATGGCTACACCTTC.

Points on this clone: Additional DNA sequences in this sample encode the identical CDR3. This rearrangement joins TRBV25-1 to TRBJ1-2; tentative D call: TRBD1 (5 bases). V was shortened by 1 base and J by 3 bases, with 15 bases between the two germline ends. Germline V lookup: CDR1 MGHDK, CDR2 SYGVNS. The CDR3 is made up of 16 amino acids. The CDR3 DNA sequence: TGTGCCAGCAGTGAATCCGGGGGAGGGACTTACTATGGCTACACCTTC. This gives the protein CASSESGGGTYYGYTF.

The chain employs TRBV2 and TRBJ2-3; D may be TRBD1 or TRBD2 (6 bases each). The ends were cut back, 8 bases at V and 1 base at J, with 16 bases in the middle. CDR1 and CDR2 (germline): SNHLY, FYNNEI. This CDR3 region has 15 residues. As DNA, the CDR3 is TGTGCCAGCCCAGGAGGGGGGTTTGGCACAGATACGCAGTATTTT. Translation: CASPGGGFGTDTQYF.

This chain joins TRBV6-1 and TRBJ2-7, with 8 bases identical to TRBD2. With V trimmed by 6 bases and J by 4 bases, 5 bases remained unmatched. From germline, CDR1 is MNHNS and CDR2 SASEGT. This CDR3 is 13 amino acids long. The CDR3 loop is CASRGSGSYEQYF. As DNA, the CDR3 is TGTGCCAGCAGGGGGAGCGGGAGTTACGAGCAGTACTTC.

J is TRBJ2-7 and V is TRBV9; D is unresolved. The CDR3 length is 13 residues. Trimming cost V 0 bases and J 7 bases, with 11 bases left between them. In germline, CDR1 is SGDLS, CDR2 YYNGEE. The CDR3 bases are TGTGCCAGCAGCGTAGCTTCTGGTCGAGAGCAGTACTTC. It specifies CASSVASGREQYF.

V is TRBV5-1 and J is TRBJ2-1; 10 bases are a match to TRBD2. The J segment lost 1 base and the V segment lost 0 bases, leaving 4 bases of the junction unmatched. The CDR3 sequence is 17 residues long. The germline gives CDR1 SGHRS, CDR2 YFSETQ. The DNA for the CDR3 is TGCGCCAGCAGCTTGGCCCCTAGCGGGGGATCCTACAATGAGCAGTTCTTC. This sequence encodes CASSLAPSGGSYNEQFF. Variable domain in full (rest from reference TRBV5-1 and TRBJ2-1): KAGVTQTPRYLIKTRGQQVTLSCSPISGHRSVSWYQQTPGQGLQFLFEYFSETQRNKGNFPGRFSGRQFSNSRSEMNVSTLELGDSALYLCASSLAPSGGSYNEQFFGPGTRLTVL.

The J gene is TRBJ1-5, the V gene TRBV5-5; 9 bases map to TRBD1. Germline CDR1 SGHKS, CDR2 YYEKEE (reference sequence). V lost 4 bases and J lost 3; bases outside the gene matches: 14. The CDR3 has 18 residues. CDR3 DNA sequence: TGTGCCAGCAGCCGGAGTCCGGGACAGGGTATTAACAATCAGCCCCAGCATTTT. Its translation is CASSRSPGQGINNQPQHF.

The rearrangement uses TRBV18 and TRBJ2-7; a possible D gene is TRBD1 (6 bases). The V and J ends lost 7 bases and 6 bases respectively, with 13 bases between them. The CDR3 sequence is 12 residues long. Germline CDR1 reads KGHSH; CDR2 reads LQKENI. The CDR3 protein is CASFGQIGEQYF. As DNA, the CDR3 is TGTGCCAGCTTTGGACAGATCGGCGAGCAGTACTTC.

The gene calls are TRBV5-1 and TRBJ2-3; no definite D call. Germline V gene sequence: CDR1 SGHRS, CDR2 YFSETQ. The CDR3 runs to 13 residues. The V gene lost 0 bases and the J gene lost 4 bases, with 6 bases spanning the gap. As DNA, the CDR3 is TGCGCCAGCAGCTTGGGCCGGCCAGATACGCAGTATTTT. It specifies CASSLGRPDTQYF.

The chain is built from TRBV6-5 and TRBJ1-6, with 8 bases that match TRBD1. From germline, CDR1 is MNHEY and CDR2 SVGAGI. The CDR3 is made up of 13 amino acids. V trimming: 2 bases; J trimming: 10 bases; junction bases outside the gene matches: 1. The CDR3 nucleotides are TGTGCCAGCAGTTACCCAGGGGGCTCACCCCTCCACTTT. Translating it yields CASSYPGGSPLHF.